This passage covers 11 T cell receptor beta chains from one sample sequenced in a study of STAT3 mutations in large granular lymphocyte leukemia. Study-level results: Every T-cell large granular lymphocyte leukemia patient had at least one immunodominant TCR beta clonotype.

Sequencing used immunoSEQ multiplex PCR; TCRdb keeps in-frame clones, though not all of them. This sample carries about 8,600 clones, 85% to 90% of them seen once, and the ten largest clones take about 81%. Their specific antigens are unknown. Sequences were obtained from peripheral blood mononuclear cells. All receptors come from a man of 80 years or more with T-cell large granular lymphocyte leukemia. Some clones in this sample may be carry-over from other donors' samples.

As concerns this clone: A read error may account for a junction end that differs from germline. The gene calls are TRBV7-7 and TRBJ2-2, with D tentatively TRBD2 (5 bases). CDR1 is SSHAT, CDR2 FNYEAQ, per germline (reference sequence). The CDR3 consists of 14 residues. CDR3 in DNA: TGTGCTAGCAGCGCAACGGGATCCGTCGGGGAGCTGTTTTTT. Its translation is CASSATGSVGELFF.

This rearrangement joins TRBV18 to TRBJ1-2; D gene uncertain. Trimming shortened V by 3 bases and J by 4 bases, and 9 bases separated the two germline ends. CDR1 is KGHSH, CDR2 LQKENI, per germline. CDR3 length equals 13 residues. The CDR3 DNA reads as TGTGCCAGCTCACCCGACACCAGCTATGGCTACACCTTC. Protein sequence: CASSPDTSYGYTF.

The CDR3 bases are TGTGCCAGCAGCCAAGAGCTAGCGGGGAGCTACGAGCAGTACTTC. Translation gives CASSQELAGSYEQYF. V is TRBV14 and J is TRBJ2-7; 9 bases map to TRBD2. The ends lost 0 bases at V and 3 bases at J; junction bases unmatched: 3. Germline-derived CDR1 and CDR2 are SGHDN and FVKESK. The CDR3 consists of 15 residues.

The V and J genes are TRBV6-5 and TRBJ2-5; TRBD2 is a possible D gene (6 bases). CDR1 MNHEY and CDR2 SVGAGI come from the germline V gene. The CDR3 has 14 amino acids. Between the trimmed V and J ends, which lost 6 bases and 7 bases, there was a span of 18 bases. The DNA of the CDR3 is TGTGCCAGCAGCATGGGACTCCAGCAGGGGACCCAGTACTTC. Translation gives CASSMGLQQGTQYF.

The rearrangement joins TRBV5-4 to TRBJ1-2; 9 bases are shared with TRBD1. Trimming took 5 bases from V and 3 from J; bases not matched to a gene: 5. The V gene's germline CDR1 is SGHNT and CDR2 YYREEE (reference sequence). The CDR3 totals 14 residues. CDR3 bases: TGTGCCAGCAGGCGGGGGGACAGGGACTATGGCTACACCTTC. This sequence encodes CASRRGDRDYGYTF.

The CDR3 nucleotides are TGTGCCAGCAGTTTAGCGGGCGCCAAACCCCTCCACTTT. This sequence encodes CASSLAGAKPLHF. This chain connects TRBV28 to TRBJ1-6; D call uncertain. Trimming took off 2 bases at V and 12 bases at J, with 11 bases between the two ends. This CDR3 region has 13 residues. Germline V gene sequence: CDR1 MDHEN, CDR2 SYDVKM.

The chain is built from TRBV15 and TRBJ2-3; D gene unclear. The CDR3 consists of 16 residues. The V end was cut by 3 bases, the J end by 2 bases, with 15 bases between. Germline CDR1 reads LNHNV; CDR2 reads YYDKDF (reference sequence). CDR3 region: CATSSGLNQHTDTQYF. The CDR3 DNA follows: TGTGCCACCAGCAGTGGGCTAAACCAACACACAGATACGCAGTATTTT. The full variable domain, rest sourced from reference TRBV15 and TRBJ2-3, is DAMVIQNPRYQVTQFGKPVTLSCSQTLNHNVMYWYQQKSSQAPKLLFHYYDKDFNNEADTPDNFQSRRPNTSFCFLDIRSPGLGDTAMYLCATSSGLNQHTDTQYFGPGTRLTVL.

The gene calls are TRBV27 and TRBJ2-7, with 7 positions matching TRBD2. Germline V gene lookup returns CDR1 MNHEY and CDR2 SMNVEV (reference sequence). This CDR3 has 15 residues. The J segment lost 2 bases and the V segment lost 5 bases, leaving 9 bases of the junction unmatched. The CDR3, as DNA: TGTGCCAGCAGTCTAAACGCGGGGGTAGCCTACGAGCAGTACTTC. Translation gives CASSLNAGVAYEQYF.

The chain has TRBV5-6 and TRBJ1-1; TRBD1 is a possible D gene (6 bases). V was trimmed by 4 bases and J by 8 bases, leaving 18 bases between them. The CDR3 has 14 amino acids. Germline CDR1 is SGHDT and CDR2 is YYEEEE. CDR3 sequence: CASSPKPTGTEAFF. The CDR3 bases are TGTGCCAGCAGCCCAAAACCGACCGGGACAGAAGCTTTCTTT.

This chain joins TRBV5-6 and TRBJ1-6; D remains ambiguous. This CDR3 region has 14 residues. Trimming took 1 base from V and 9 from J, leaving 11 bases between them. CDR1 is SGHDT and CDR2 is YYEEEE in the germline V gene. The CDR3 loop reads CASSLTVLASPLHF. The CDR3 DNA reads TGTGCCAGCAGCTTGACAGTGCTCGCTTCACCCCTCCACTTT.

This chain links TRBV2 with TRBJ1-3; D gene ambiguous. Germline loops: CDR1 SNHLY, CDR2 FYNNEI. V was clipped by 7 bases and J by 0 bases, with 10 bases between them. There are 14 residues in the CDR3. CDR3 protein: CASTAGVSGNTIYF. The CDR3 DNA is TGTGCCAGCACCGCCGGGGTCTCTGGAAACACCATATATTTT.